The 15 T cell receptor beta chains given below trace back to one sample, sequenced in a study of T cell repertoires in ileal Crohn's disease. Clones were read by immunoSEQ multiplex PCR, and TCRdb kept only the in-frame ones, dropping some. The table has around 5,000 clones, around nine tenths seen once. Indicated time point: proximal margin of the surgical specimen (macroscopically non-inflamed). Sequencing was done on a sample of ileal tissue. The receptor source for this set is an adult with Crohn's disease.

In DNA, the CDR3 is TGTGCCAGCTCACCGATTGGCTTATCCTACGAGCAGTACTTC. It specifies CASSPIGLSYEQYF. J is TRBJ2-7 and V is TRBV18; D remains ambiguous. Trimming cost V 3 bases and J 1 base, with 10 bases left between them. From germline, CDR1 is KGHSH and CDR2 LQKENI. The CDR3 length is 14 residues.

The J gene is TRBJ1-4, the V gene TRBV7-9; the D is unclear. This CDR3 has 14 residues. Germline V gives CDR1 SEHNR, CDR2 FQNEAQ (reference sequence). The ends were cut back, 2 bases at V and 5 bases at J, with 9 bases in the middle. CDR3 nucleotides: TGTGCCAGCAGCTTATGGGGTTCGAATGAAAAACTGTTTTTT. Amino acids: CASSLWGSNEKLFF. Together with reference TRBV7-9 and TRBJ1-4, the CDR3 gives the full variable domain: DTGVSQNPRHKITKRGQNVTFRCDPISEHNRLYWYRQTLGQGPEFLTYFQNEAQLEKSRLLSDRFSAERPKGSFSTLEIQRTEQGDSAMYLCASSLWGSNEKLFFGSGTQLSVL.

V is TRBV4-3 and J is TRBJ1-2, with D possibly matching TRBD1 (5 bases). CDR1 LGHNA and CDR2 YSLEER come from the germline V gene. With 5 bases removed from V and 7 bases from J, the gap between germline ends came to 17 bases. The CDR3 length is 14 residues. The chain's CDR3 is CASSGTGRAGGYTF. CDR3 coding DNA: TGCGCCAGCAGCGGGACGGGTAGGGCGGGTGGCTACACCTTC.

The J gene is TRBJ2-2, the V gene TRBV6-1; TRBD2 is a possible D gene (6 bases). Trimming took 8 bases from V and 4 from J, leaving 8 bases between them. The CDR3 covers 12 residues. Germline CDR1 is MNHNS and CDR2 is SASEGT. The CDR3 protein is CASGGVTGELFF. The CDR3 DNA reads TGTGCCAGCGGCGGGGTCACCGGGGAGCTGTTTTTT.

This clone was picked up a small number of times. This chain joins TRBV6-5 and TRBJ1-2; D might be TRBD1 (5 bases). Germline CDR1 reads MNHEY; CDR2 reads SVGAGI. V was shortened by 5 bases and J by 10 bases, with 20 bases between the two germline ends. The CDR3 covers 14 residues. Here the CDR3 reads CASSPGLRPKDYTF. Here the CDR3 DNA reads TGTGCCAGCAGTCCGGGGCTTAGGCCGAAGGACTACACCTTC.

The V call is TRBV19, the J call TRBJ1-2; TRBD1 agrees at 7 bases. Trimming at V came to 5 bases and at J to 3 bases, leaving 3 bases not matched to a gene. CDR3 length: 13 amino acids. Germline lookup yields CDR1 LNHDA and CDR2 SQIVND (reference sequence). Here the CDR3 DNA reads TGTGCCAGTAGTGACACAGGGGACTATGGCTACACCTTC. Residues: CASSDTGDYGYTF.

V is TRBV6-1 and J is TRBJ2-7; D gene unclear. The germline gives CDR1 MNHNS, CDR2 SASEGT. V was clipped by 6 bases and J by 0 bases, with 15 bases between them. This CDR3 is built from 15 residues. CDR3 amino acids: CASSNRAGSSYEQYF. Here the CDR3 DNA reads TGTGCCAGCAGCAACCGGGCAGGATCCTCCTACGAGCAGTACTTC.

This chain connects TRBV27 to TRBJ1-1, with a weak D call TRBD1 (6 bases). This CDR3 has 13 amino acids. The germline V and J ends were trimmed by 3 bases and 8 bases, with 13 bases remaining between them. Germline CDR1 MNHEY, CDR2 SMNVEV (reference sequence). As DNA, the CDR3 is TGTGCCAGCAGTTTCGTCGAGGGGGGCGAAGCTTTCTTT. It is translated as CASSFVEGGEAFF.

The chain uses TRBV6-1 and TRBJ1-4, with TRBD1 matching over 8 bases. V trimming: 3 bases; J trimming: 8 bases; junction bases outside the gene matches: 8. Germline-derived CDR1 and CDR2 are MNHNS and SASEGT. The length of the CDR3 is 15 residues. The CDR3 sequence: CASSELTGAREKLFF. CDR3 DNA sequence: TGTGCCAGCAGTGAGTTGACAGGGGCCCGGGAAAAACTGTTTTTT.

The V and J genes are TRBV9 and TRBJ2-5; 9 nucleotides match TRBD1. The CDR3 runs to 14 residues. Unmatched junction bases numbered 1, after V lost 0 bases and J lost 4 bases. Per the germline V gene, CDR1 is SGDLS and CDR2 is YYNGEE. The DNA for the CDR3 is TGTGCCAGCAGCGTAGAGGACAGGGGAGAGACCCAGTACTTC. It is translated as CASSVEDRGETQYF.

The DNA for the CDR3 is TGTGCCAGCAGCTTGGAGCCACAAGAGACCCAGTACTTC. Residues: CASSLEPQETQYF. The rearrangement links TRBV5-5 to TRBJ2-5; D unclear. Trimming cost V 0 bases and J 2 bases, with 5 bases left between them. The CDR3 contains 13 residues. Germline CDR1 is SGHKS and CDR2 is YYEKEE (reference sequence).

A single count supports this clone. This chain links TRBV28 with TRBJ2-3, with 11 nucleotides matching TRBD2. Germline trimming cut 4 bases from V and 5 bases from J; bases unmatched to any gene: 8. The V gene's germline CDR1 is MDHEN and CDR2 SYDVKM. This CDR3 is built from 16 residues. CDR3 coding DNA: TGTGCCAGCAGTTCTCGGATAGCGGGAGGGATAGATACGCAGTATTTT. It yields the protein CASSSRIAGGIDTQYF. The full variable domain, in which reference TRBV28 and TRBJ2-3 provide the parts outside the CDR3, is DVKVTQSSRYLVKRTGEKVFLECVQDMDHENMFWYRQDPGLGLRLIYFSYDVKMKEKGDIPEGYSVSREKKERFSLILESASTNQTSMYLCASSSRIAGGIDTQYFGPGTRLTVL.

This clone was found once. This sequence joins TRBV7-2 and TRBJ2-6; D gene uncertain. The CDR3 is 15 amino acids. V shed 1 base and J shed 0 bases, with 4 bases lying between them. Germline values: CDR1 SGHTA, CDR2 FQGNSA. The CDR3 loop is CASSLGSSGANVLTF. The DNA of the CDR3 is TGTGCCAGCAGCTTAGGGTCCTCTGGGGCCAACGTCCTGACTTTC. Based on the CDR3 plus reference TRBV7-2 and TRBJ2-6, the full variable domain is GAGVSQSPSNKVTEKGKDVELRCDPISGHTALYWYRQSLGQGLEFLIYFQGNSAPDKSGLPSDRFSAERTGGSVSTLTIQRTQQEDSAVYLCASSLGSSGANVLTFGAGSRLTVL.

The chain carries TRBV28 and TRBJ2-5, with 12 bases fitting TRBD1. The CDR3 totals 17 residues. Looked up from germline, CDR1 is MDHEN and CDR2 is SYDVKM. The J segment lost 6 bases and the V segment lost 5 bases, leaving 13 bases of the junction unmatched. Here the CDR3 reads CASSPPRGTGGAKTQYF. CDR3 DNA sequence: TGTGCCAGCAGTCCCCCCCGAGGGACAGGGGGCGCGAAGACCCAGTACTTC. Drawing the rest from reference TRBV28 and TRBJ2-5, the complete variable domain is DVKVTQSSRYLVKRTGEKVFLECVQDMDHENMFWYRQDPGLGLRLIYFSYDVKMKEKGDIPEGYSVSREKKERFSLILESASTNQTSMYLCASSPPRGTGGAKTQYFGPGTRLLVL.

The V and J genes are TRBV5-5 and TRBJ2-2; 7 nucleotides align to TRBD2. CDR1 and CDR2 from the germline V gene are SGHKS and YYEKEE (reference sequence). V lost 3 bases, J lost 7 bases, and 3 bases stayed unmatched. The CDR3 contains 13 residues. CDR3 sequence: CASSSLAYGELFF. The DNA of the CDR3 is TGTGCCAGCAGCTCACTAGCGTACGGGGAGCTGTTTTTT. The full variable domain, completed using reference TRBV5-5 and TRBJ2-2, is DAGVTQSPTHLIKTRGQQVTLRCSPISGHKSVSWYQQVLGQGPQFIFQYYEKEERGRGNFPDRFSARQFPNYSSELNVNALLLGDSALYLCASSSLAYGELFFGEGSRLTVL.